This T cell receptor (beta chain) was sequenced for a study of T cells after yellow fever vaccination. Study at large: SMART-Seq v4 Ultra Low Input prepared libraries from low-cell fractions. Study-wide results and caveats: Shared CD4/CD8 clonotypes were a small share, likely from convergent recombination. Subsequent booster samples again held most clones from primary vaccination (96% CD4, nearly 90% CD8). Peaking faster, on day 5 versus 15, the secondary response was nonetheless weaker.

V was cut by 1 base and J by 2 bases, with 11 bases left in between. The CDR3 consists of 14 residues. Per the germline V gene, CDR1 is DFQATT and CDR2 is SNEGSKA (reference sequence). This clonotype was seen more than once but under ten times. Antigen unknown. TCRdb reanalysed the 5' RACE reads using MiXCR and keeps one entry per CDR3 protein. The data hold about 220,000 distinct CDR3 sequences, with around 3.1% observed a single time. The source of this sequence is a man aged 18 to 29 who received the YFV17D yellow fever vaccine. The V gene is TRBV20-1, the J gene TRBJ1-1; D is uncertain. Specimen: CD4+ T cells sorted from PBMCs, collected 10 days after the yellow fever booster vaccination. CDR3 in amino acids: CSARAGAGNTEAFF. CDR3 DNA: TGCAGTGCTAGAGCCGGCGCGGGCAACACTGAAGCTTTCTTT.